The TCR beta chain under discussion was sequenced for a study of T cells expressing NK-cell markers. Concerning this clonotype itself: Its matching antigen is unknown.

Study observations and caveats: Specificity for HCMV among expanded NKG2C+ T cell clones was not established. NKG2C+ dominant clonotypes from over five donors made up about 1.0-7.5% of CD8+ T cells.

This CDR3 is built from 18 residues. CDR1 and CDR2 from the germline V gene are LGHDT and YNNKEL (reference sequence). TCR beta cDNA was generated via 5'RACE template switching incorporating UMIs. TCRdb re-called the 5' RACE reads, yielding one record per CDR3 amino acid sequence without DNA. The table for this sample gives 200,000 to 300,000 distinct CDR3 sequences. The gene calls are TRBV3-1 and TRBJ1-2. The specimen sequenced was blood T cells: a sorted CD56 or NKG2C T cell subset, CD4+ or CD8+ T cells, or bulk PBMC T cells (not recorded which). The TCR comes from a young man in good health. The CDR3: CASSQVSSGAYRLNGYTF.